The T cell receptor (beta chain) described here comes from a study of T cell changes during pregnancy in multiple sclerosis. The CDR3 covers 15 residues. The V end lost 4 bases, the J end lost 6 bases, and 19 bases lay between the germline ends. The germline gives CDR1 MDHEN, CDR2 SYDVKM. The repertoire was sequenced with immunoSEQ multiplex PCR; TCRdb's copy has only in-frame clones and lacks some. The table shows more than 85,000 clones, with more than 90% occurring only once. This chain joins TRBV28 and TRBJ2-7, with D possibly TRBD2 on 6 matching bases. The source was peripheral blood, collected in the second trimester of pregnancy. The TCR was taken from a female donor with multiple sclerosis, enrolled in a pregnancy study. This CDR3 is CASSSTRRNPSEQYF. The CDR3 DNA is TGTGCCAGCAGTTCGACTAGACGTAACCCTTCCGAGCAGTACTTC.